This TCR beta chain is drawn from a study of cytomegalovirus exposure and HLA in healthy donors. The PCR was carried out with 60 Vbeta primers and 13 Jbeta primers. The method was immunoSEQ multiplex PCR; TCRdb's version includes in-frame clones alone and lacks a portion of them. Of about 130,000 clones listed, about four fifths are singletons. The germline V gene encodes CDR1 SQVTM and CDR2 ANQGSEA. This CDR3 comprises 13 residues. Trimming cost V 6 bases and J 2 bases, with 14 bases left between them. The sequenced sample was PBMCs. The rearrangement links TRBV29-1 to TRBJ2-7; no clear D gene. This receptor was taken from a human donor in good health. The CDR3, as DNA: TGCAGCGTGAGGAACCAGTTCCCCTACGAGCAGTACTTC. Residues: CSVRNQFPYEQYF.